The clone carrying this T cell receptor (beta chain) has just a few counts. Its specificity is unknown. The data are from a study of T cells in localized non-small cell lung cancer. Whole-study findings and limits: Peak T cell clonality was found in uninvolved adjacent lung, exceeding tumor. Adjacent lung held a median around 60 of the top 100 tumor clones. Longer survival (overall) was linked to higher T cell density in blood. One tumor region alone was sequenced, and heterogeneity therefore remains possible.

Trimming stripped 0 bases from V and 5 bases from J, with 14 bases between. Germline CDR1 is SGDLS and CDR2 is YYNGEE. This CDR3 comprises 15 residues. Libraries were prepared by immunoSEQ multiplex PCR; TCRdb keeps only in-frame clonotypes and omits some of them. The sample records a few thousand clones, 36% being singletons. Sequenced material: lung tumor tissue, taken before any cancer treatment. The sequence came from a man aged 35 to 70 with stage I lung adenocarcinoma. This sequence joins TRBV9 and TRBJ1-1; D unresolved. The CDR3 nucleotides read TGTGCCAGCAGCGTAGAAGGTTCCTTGGGGACTGAAGCTTTCTTT. Its translation is CASSVEGSLGTEAFF.